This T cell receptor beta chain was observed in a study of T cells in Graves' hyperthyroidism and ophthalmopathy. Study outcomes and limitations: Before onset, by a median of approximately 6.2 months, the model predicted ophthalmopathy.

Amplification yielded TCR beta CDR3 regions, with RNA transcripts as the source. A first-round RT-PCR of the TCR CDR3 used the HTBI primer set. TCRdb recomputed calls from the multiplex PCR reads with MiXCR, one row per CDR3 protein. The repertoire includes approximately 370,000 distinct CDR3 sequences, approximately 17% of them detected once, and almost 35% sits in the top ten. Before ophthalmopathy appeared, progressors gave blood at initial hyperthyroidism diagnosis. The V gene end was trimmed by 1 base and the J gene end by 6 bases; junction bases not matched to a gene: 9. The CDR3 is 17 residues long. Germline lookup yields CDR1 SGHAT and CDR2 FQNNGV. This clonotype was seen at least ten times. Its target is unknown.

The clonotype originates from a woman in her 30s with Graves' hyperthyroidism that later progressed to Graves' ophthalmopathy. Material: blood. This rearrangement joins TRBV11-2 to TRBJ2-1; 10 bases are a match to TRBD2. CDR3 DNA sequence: TGTGCCAGCAGCTTAGCTCTTCGTAGCGGGGGGTCCAATGAGCAGTTCTTC. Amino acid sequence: CASSLALRSGGSNEQFF. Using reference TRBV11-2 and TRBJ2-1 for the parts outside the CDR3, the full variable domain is EAGVAQSPRYKIIEKRQSVAFWCNPISGHATLYWYQQILGQGPKLLIQFQNNGVVDDSQLPKDRFSAERLKGVDSTLKIQPAKLEDSAVYLCASSLALRSGGSNEQFFGPGTRLTVL.